The clone carrying this T cell receptor beta chain came up many times. Its antigen is currently unknown. This sample is drawn from a study of T-cell reconstitution after alpha-beta-depleted transplantation in children. Study-wide results and caveats: After transplant, at about two months, alpha-beta T cells were reportedly derived from several hundred expanded graft clones.

V shed 7 bases, J shed 1 base, and the junction held 8 bases outside the gene matches. This CDR3 has 15 residues. Germline CDR1 reads MNHEY; CDR2 reads SMNVEV (reference sequence). Unique molecular identifiers featured in how the TCRbeta library was prepared. TCRdb reanalysed the PCR reads using MiXCR and keeps one entry per CDR3 protein. This sample has roughly 500,000 distinct CDR3 sequences, with about 11% found just once. J is TRBJ2-7 and V is TRBV27; 9 positions agree with TRBD2. Sequences were derived from PBMCs, sampled before TCRalphabeta/CD19-depleted stem cell transplant. The receptor was isolated from a child aged 2-15 years with inherited bone marrow failure, due to receive a stem cell transplant. CDR3 region: CASIAGALLSYEQYF. The CDR3 nucleotides read TGTGCCAGCATAGCGGGAGCCCTTTTATCCTACGAGCAGTACTTC.